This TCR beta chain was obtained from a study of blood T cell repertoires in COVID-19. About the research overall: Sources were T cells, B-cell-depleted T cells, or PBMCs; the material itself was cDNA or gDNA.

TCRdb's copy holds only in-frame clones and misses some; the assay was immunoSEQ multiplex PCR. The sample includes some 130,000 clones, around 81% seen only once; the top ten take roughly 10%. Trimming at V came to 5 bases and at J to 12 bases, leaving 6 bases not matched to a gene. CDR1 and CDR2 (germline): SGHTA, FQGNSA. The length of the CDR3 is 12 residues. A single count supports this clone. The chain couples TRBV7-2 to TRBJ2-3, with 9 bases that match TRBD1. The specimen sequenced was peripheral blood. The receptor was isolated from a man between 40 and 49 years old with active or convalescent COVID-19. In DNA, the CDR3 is TGTGCCAGCAGCCTACAGGGGGCAACACAGTATTTT. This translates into CASSLQGATQYF.